A selection of T cell receptor beta chains follows, all from one sample in a study of T cell clones after liver transplantation. Libraries were prepared by immunoSEQ multiplex PCR; TCRdb keeps only in-frame clonotypes and omits some of them. The sample lists over 90,000 clones, around 80% seen once, with approximately 3% in the top ten. Source: CD4+ T cells from blood, taken around 4 years after liver transplant. These receptors were taken from a human patient who received a liver transplant. Some T cells may be provided by the graft donor. CDR3s include the opening cysteine and the closing phenylalanine or tryptophan. The D gene is left open where the match is weak. Only part of the rows carry a size: once, few, many, or a class if the clone is expanded.

J gene	D gene	V gene	clone size	CDR3 protein	CDR3 DNA
TRBJ1-5	.	TRBV18	.	CASSPLGRGSDQPQHF	TGTGCCAGCTCACCATTAGGTCGGGGCTCCGATCAGCCCCAGCATTTT
TRBJ2-2	.	TRBV4-1	.	CASSQEPGANTGELFF	TGCGCCAGCAGCCAAGAGCCAGGGGCGAACACCGGGGAGCTGTTTTTT
TRBJ2-7	.	TRBV7-9	.	CASIKGAGGYEQYF	TGTGCCAGCATCAAAGGGGCGGGTGGCTACGAGCAGTACTTC
TRBJ1-2	TRBD1	TRBV2	.	CASKIPGTGVPYGYTF	TGTGCCAGCAAGATTCCCGGGACAGGGGTTCCCTATGGCTACACCTTC
TRBJ1-1	TRBD1	TRBV5-1	.	CASHGGGLNTEAFF	TGCGCCAGCCACGGAGGGGGCCTGAACACTGAAGCTTTCTTT
TRBJ2-1	.	TRBV19	.	CASSTVRLLMWNEQFF	TGTGCCAGTAGTACGGTCCGATTACTCATGTGGAATGAGCAGTTCTTC
TRBJ2-2	.	TRBV28	.	CASDSDRGELFF	TGTGCCAGCGACTCCGATCGAGGGGAGCTGTTTTTT
TRBJ2-3	TRBD2	TRBV7-9	.	CASSLPSGVFRTDTQYF	TGTGCCAGCAGCCTCCCCAGCGGGGTGTTCCGCACAGATACGCAGTATTTT
TRBJ1-5	.	TRBV28	.	CATNIAYSNQPQHF	TGTGCCACCAACATAGCCTATAGCAATCAGCCCCAGCATTTT
TRBJ1-3	TRBD1	TRBV5-1	few	CASSHGQGFSGNTIYF	TGCGCCAGCAGCCATGGACAGGGGTTCTCTGGAAACACCATATATTTT
TRBJ2-3	TRBD2	TRBV5-1	.	CASRPTSGGAVGTQYF	TGCGCCAGCAGGCCTACTAGCGGGGGGGCCGTCGGAACGCAGTATTTT
TRBJ1-2	.	TRBV7-9	.	CASSFSGAGGRRDGYTF	TGTGCCAGCAGCTTTTCGGGTGCGGGGGGTCGCCGGGATGGCTACACCTTC
TRBJ2-3	TRBD1	TRBV7-7	once	CASSLDPPGTGFDTQYF	TGTGCCAGCAGCTTAGACCCCCCCGGGACAGGGTTTGATACGCAGTATTTT
TRBJ2-1	.	TRBV7-2	.	CASSLVLAPYNEQFF	TGTGCCAGCAGCTTAGTTCTAGCGCCCTACAATGAGCAGTTCTTC
TRBJ1-6	.	TRBV5-4	.	CASSLVLASPLHF	TGTGCCAGCAGCTTGGTGCTGGCTTCACCCCTCCACTTT
TRBJ2-7	.	TRBV25-1	few	CASSDPSGTHRF	TGTGCCAGCAGTGACCCATCCGGGACCCATCGCTTC
TRBJ2-2	.	TRBV14	.	CASSQVQSNTGELFF	TGTGCCAGCAGCCAGGTCCAATCGAACACCGGGGAGCTGTTTTTT
TRBJ2-7	.	TRBV4-1	.	CASSLEEGPYEQYF	TGCGCCAGCAGCCTGGAGGAGGGCCCCTACGAGCAGTACTTC
TRBJ2-3	TRBD2	TRBV4-2	.	CASSQGSSGKADTQYF	TGTGCCAGCAGCCAAGGTTCTAGCGGGAAGGCAGATACGCAGTATTTT
TRBJ2-4	.	TRBV19	.	CASRHQGGKNIQYF	TGTGCCAGTCGCCATCAGGGGGGTAAAAACATTCAGTACTTC
TRBJ1-1	TRBD1	TRBV9	.	CASSVAQTGDTEAFF	TGTGCCAGCAGCGTAGCTCAAACAGGGGATACTGAAGCTTTCTTT
TRBJ2-7	TRBD1	TRBV5-4	.	CASSLETGSHEQYF	TGTGCCAGCAGCTTGGAGACAGGGAGCCACGAGCAGTACTTC
TRBJ2-1	.	TRBV4-1	.	CASSQARGAHVNEQFF	TGCGCCAGCAGCCAAGCGAGGGGGGCCCATGTGAATGAGCAGTTCTTC
TRBJ2-5	TRBD2	TRBV5-4	.	CASSSGLAQETQYF	TGTGCCAGCAGCTCGGGACTAGCCCAAGAGACCCAGTACTTC
TRBJ2-4	.	TRBV27	.	CASSFGQGTRLAKNIQYF	TGTGCCAGCAGTTTCGGGCAGGGAACGAGACTAGCCAAAAACATTCAGTACTTC
TRBJ1-2	.	TRBV2	.	CASSGLLRWGGYTF	TGTGCCAGCAGTGGGCTCCTCCGGTGGGGCGGCTACACCTTC
TRBJ1-4	.	TRBV2	few	CASMIGVGVEKLFF	TGTGCCAGCATGATCGGGGTAGGGGTTGAAAAACTGTTTTTT
TRBJ2-1	.	TRBV18	.	CASSPGLANYNEQFF	TGTGCCAGCTCACCAGGTTTAGCTAACTACAATGAGCAGTTCTTC
TRBJ2-5	.	TRBV9	.	CASSLGGGRVQETQYF	TGTGCCAGCAGCCTTGGCGGTGGGCGGGTACAAGAGACCCAGTACTTC
TRBJ2-7	.	TRBV18	.	CASSPRQSFTYEQYF	TGTGCCAGCTCACCGCGGCAGAGCTTCACCTACGAGCAGTACTTC
TRBJ1-1	.	TRBV5-4	.	CASSLDKTENTEAFF	TGTGCCAGCAGCTTGGATAAGACAGAGAACACTGAAGCTTTCTTT
TRBJ1-1	.	TRBV28	.	CASTQVLQNTEAFF	TGTGCCAGCACCCAAGTTCTACAGAACACTGAAGCTTTCTTT
TRBJ1-6	TRBD1	TRBV27	.	CASRGQGSSYNSPLHF	TGTGCCAGCCGTGGACAGGGGAGCTCCTATAATTCACCCCTCCACTTT
TRBJ2-1	.	TRBV5-1	.	CASSQIGEQFF	TGCGCCAGCAGCCAGATCGGTGAGCAGTTCTTC
TRBJ2-7	TRBD1	TRBV7-9	.	CASSGTRQGGNEQYF	TGTGCCAGCAGCGGGACCCGACAGGGCGGTAACGAGCAGTACTTC
TRBJ2-2	TRBD1	TRBV28	.	CASSPWTGGAGELFF	TGTGCCAGCAGTCCCTGGACAGGGGGGGCCGGGGAGCTGTTTTTT
TRBJ1-5	.	TRBV6-1	.	CASSEGQALYPQHF	TGTGCCAGCAGTGAAGGACAGGCATTATATCCCCAGCATTTT
TRBJ2-1	TRBD2	TRBV6-5	.	CASSYSSGISEQFF	TGTGCCAGCAGTTACTCTAGCGGGATCTCTGAGCAGTTCTTC
TRBJ1-2	.	TRBV19	.	CASSGVQEHGYTF	TGTGCCAGTTCCGGGGTTCAAGAGCATGGCTACACCTTC
TRBJ1-1	TRBD1	TRBV19	.	CASGQGENTEAFF	TGTGCCAGTGGACAGGGGGAGAACACTGAAGCTTTCTTT
TRBJ1-5	.	TRBV6-1	.	CASGLGGGGQPQHF	TGTGCCAGCGGCCTAGGAGGAGGGGGTCAGCCCCAGCATTTT
TRBJ1-4	TRBD1	TRBV7-6	.	CASSHGQVSANEKLFF	TGTGCCAGCAGCCACGGACAGGTTTCTGCTAATGAAAAACTGTTTTTT
TRBJ2-1	TRBD2	TRBV5-6	.	CASSFRAGVEQFF	TGTGCCAGCAGCTTTCGAGCGGGGGTTGAGCAGTTCTTC
TRBJ2-7	.	TRBV28	.	CASSLWRTSSYEQYF	TGTGCCAGCAGTTTATGGAGGACATCCTCCTACGAGCAGTACTTC
TRBJ2-7	.	TRBV6-1	medium-sized	CASSANPGTSYEQYF	TGTGCCAGCAGTGCGAACCCGGGGACCTCCTACGAGCAGTACTTC
TRBJ1-5	.	TRBV6-5	few	CASSYDSANQPQHF	TGTGCCAGCAGTTACGACTCAGCGAATCAGCCCCAGCATTTT
TRBJ2-1	.	TRBV28	once	CALKEPGATTHNEQFF	TGTGCCTTAAAGGAGCCAGGGGCCACAACACACAATGAGCAGTTCTTC